This entry is about one T cell receptor beta chain. The ends were cut back, 7 bases at V and 5 bases at J, with 11 bases in the middle. This CDR3 has 12 amino acids. Germline loops: CDR1 MDHEN, CDR2 SYDVKM. Recruitment covered roughly 22 US areas and drew participants whose ages spanned about 18 to 89 years. Authors' processing steps: Researchers report that nucleated cell counts were estimated from reference gene primer amplification. The protocol was immunoSEQ multiplex PCR, while the TCRdb copy is restricted to in-frame clones and leaves out a portion. V and J calls and clone size are copied from that table; D and trimming were computed from the DNA. The data contain roughly 400,000 clones, approximately 91% of them seen just once; the ten biggest clones take up about 1.5%. This sample is part of a study of blood T cell repertoires in COVID-19.

The genes are TRBV28 and TRBJ1-2; unclear D gene. This receptor was taken from a woman younger than 35 who had been exposed to COVID-19. The sequencing sample was made of PBMCs or T cells enriched from blood (not recorded which). The CDR3 nucleotides read TGTGCCAGCACCCCGGGAGTTTATGGCTACACCTTC. This gives the protein CASTPGVYGYTF.